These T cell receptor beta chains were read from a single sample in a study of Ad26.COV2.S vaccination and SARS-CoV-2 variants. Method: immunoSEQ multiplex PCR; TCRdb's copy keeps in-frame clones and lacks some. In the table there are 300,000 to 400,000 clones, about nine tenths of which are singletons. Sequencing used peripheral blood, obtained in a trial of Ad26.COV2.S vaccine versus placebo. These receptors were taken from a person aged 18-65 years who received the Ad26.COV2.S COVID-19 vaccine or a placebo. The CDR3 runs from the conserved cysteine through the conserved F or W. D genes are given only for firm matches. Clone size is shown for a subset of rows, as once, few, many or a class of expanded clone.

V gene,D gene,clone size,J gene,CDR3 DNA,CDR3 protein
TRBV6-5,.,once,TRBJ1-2,TGTGCCAGCAGTTACCGAGGGGCTGGCTATGGCTACACCTTC,CASSYRGAGYGYTF
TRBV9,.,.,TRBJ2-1,TGTGCCAGCAGCGTAGCCGCAGGTGCCAATGAGCAGTTCTTC,CASSVAAGANEQFF
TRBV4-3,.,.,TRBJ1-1,TGCGCCAGCAGCCAGCTACTGGGGGACACTGAAGCTTTCTTT,CASSQLLGDTEAFF
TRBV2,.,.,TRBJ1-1,TGTGCCAGCAGTGAAGCGCAGGGAATGGCTGAAGCTTTCTTT,CASSEAQGMAEAFF
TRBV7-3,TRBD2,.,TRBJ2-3,TGTGCCAGCAGCTCAGCGGGGCGAGATACGCAGTATTTT,CASSSAGRDTQYF
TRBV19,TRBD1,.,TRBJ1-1,TGTGCCACGGAGGACAGGGTGTGGGGGAGCACTGAAGCTTTCTTT,CATEDRVWGSTEAFF
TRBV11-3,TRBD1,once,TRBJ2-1,TGTGCCAGCAGCTTGGGACAGTCCTCCTACAATGAGCAGTTCTTC,CASSLGQSSYNEQFF
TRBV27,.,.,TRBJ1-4,TGTGCCAGCAGTTCAACCGACTCTTATCTAGTGGACGAAAAACTGTTTTTT,CASSSTDSYLVDEKLFF
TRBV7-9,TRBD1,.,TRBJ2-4,TGTGCCAGCAGCCTACCCCGGGACAGGAACCCCAAAAACATTCAGTACTTC,CASSLPRDRNPKNIQYF
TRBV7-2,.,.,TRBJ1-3,TGTGCCAGCAGCTTAAACGGAGGGCAGAGCTCTGGAAACACCATATATTTT,CASSLNGGQSSGNTIYF
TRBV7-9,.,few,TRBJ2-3,TGTGCCAGCAGCGGAGCCGGGTGGGATACGCAGTATTTT,CASSGAGWDTQYF
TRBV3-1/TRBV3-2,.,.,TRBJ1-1,TGTGCCAGCAGCCAGGTTCTACTCGGGGCCGTAAACACTGAAGCTTTCTTT,CASSQVLLGAVNTEAFF
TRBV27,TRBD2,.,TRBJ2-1,TGTGCCAGCAGAGCTAGCGGGGGGGCAGGTGAGCAGTTCTTC,CASRASGGAGEQFF
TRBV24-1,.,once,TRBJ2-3,TGTGCCACCAGTGCGGCCAGTGAGGACTCCACAGATACGCAGTATTTT,CATSAASEDSTDTQYF
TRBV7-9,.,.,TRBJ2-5,TGTGCCAGCAGCCTCAAGCGGCTAGCTGGAGAGACCCAGTACTTC,CASSLKRLAGETQYF
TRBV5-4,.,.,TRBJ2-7,TGTGCCAGCAGCTTGAAGGACCTAAGCTCCTACGAGCAGTACTTC,CASSLKDLSSYEQYF
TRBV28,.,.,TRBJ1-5,TGTGCCAGCAGGCTACGATCGACCGCGAGCAATCAGCCCCAGCATTTT,CASRLRSTASNQPQHF
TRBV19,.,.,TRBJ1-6,TGTGCCAGTAGTCTTTCGACCGGGGTTGGGTCACCCCTCCACTTT,CASSLSTGVGSPLHF
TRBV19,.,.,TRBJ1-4,TGTGCCAGTAGTAACTTGCAGAGGTATAATGAAAAACTGTTTTTT,CASSNLQRYNEKLFF
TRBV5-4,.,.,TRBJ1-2,TGTGCCAGCAGCACGAGGGAGCCGGGCTACACCTTC,CASSTREPGYTF
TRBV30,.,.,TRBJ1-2,TGTGCCTGGAGTGTCGGGCAGGTGTATGGCTACACCTTC,CAWSVGQVYGYTF
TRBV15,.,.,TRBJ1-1,TGTGCCACCAGCAGAGTACAAGCTAACACTGAAGCTTTCTTT,CATSRVQANTEAFF
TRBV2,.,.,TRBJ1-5,TGTGCCAGCAGTGAAGCGGGACGGACAGATCAGCCCCAGCATTTT,CASSEAGRTDQPQHF